This T cell receptor beta chain was profiled in a study of control samples from healthy donors and cancer patients. The CDR3 has 14 residues. Between the trimmed V and J ends, which lost 0 bases and 5 bases, there was a span of 11 bases. Germline values: CDR1 SGHRS, CDR2 YFSETQ. Assay used: immunoSEQ multiplex PCR; TCRdb lists only in-frame clones, some missing. Altogether over 100,000 clones are present, 90% being singletons, with the ten largest covering 4% to 4.5%. The sample comprised blood. This sequence was found in a human donor in good health. The donor label of this sample is uncertain. The chain is built from TRBV5-1 and TRBJ1-1; maybe TRBD1 (5 bases). The CDR3 loop is CASSLGSGFTEAFF. The CDR3, as DNA: TGCGCCAGCAGCTTGGGGTCAGGGTTTACTGAAGCTTTCTTT.